Below, 20 T cell receptor beta chains from the same sample are listed, as sequenced in a study of T cells expressing NK-cell markers. TCRdb reprocessed the 5' RACE reads and keeps a single row for each CDR3 protein, giving no DNA. The table lists roughly 110,000 distinct CDR3 sequences. The sequencing input was blood T cells: a sorted CD56 or NKG2C T cell subset, CD4+ or CD8+ T cells, or bulk PBMC T cells (not recorded which). These receptors came from a woman aged 18 to 75 in good health.

The chain is built from TRBV30 and TRBJ1-1; the D call from TCRdb, TRBD1, cannot be confirmed without DNA. The CDR3 spans 12 residues. The germline V gene encodes CDR1 GTSNPN and CDR2 SVGIG (reference sequence). The CDR3 here is CAWGGVGGEAFF.

The genes are TRBV7-3 and TRBJ2-1. Germline loops: CDR1 SGHTA, CDR2 FQGTGA. CDR3 length: 16 residues. CDR3 in amino acids: CASSLTGGGPYNEQFF.

The rearrangement links TRBV12-3 or TRBV12-4 to TRBJ2-7. CDR3 length: 12 residues. The CDR3 is CASSFVMIEQYF.

The V gene is TRBV24-1, the J gene TRBJ2-3. This CDR3 comprises 12 residues. CDR1 is KGHDR and CDR2 is SFDVKD in the germline V gene. CDR3: CATGDSTDTQYF.

The gene calls are TRBV4-1 and TRBJ2-5; TCRdb selects TRBD1, and the lack of DNA leaves this call unchecked. The CDR3 runs 15 residues. Germline V CDR1 and CDR2: MGHRA, YSYEKL. The CDR3 is CASSQESQAGGTQYF.

The chain couples TRBV4-1 to TRBJ2-5; the TCRdb call, TRBD2, lacks DNA for checking. Germline CDR1 MGHRA, CDR2 YSYEKL. The length of the CDR3 is 17 residues. The CDR3 sequence is CASSQSSASGRVETQYF.

J is TRBJ1-1 and V is TRBV6-6. Per the germline V gene, CDR1 is MNHNY and CDR2 is SVGAGI (reference sequence). The CDR3 covers 11 residues. This CDR3 is CASRLWVGAFF.

This sequence joins TRBV20-1 and TRBJ2-7; TCRdb designates TRBD1, a call that cannot be tested without DNA. The CDR3 consists of 15 residues. CDR1 and CDR2 (germline): DFQATT, SNEGSKA (reference sequence). The CDR3: CSARGPSGDVGEQYF.

The chain combines TRBV28 with TRBJ2-4; TCRdb calls TRBD2, which cannot be checked without DNA. The CDR3 sequence is 13 residues long. CDR1 MDHEN and CDR2 SYDVKM come from the germline V gene. CDR3 protein: CASSFTKADIQYF. The entire variable domain, with the rest obtained from reference TRBV28 and TRBJ2-4, is as follows: DVKVTQSSRYLVKRTGEKVFLECVQDMDHENMFWYRQDPGLGLRLIYFSYDVKMKEKGDIPEGYSVSREKKERFSLILESASTNQTSMYLCASSFTKADIQYFGAGTRLSVL.

V is TRBV20-1 and J is TRBJ1-1; checking the TCRdb D call of TRBD1 is not possible without DNA. The CDR3 covers 18 residues. Germline CDR1 reads DFQATT; CDR2 reads SNEGSKA (reference sequence). The CDR3 reads CSARYPPGPRTGYTEAFF.

This chain joins TRBV6-1 and TRBJ2-7. Germline CDR1 and CDR2: MNHNS and SASEGT. The CDR3 spans 14 residues. The CDR3 loop reads CASSEFGTTYEQYF.

The rearrangement uses TRBV12-3 or TRBV12-4 and TRBJ1-3; as DNA is missing, the TRBD1 call by TCRdb cannot be tested. The CDR3 is 16 amino acids. CDR3 amino acids: CASRRIGHSSGNTIYF.

V usage is TRBV4-3 and J usage is TRBJ1-6; checking the TCRdb D call of TRBD1 is not possible without DNA. CDR1 and CDR2 (germline): LGHNA, YSLEER. This CDR3 is 14 amino acids long. This CDR3 reads CASSGQGFDSPLHF.

The CDR3 sequence is CASRDRGYNEQFF. The genes are TRBV30 and TRBJ2-1; TCRdb selects TRBD1, and the lack of DNA leaves this call unchecked. The CDR3 consists of 13 residues. The germline V gene encodes CDR1 GTSNPN and CDR2 SVGIG (reference sequence).

The rearrangement joins TRBV10-2 to TRBJ1-2; there is no DNA to check the TCRdb D call of TRBD1. Germline assignment: CDR1 WSHSY and CDR2 SAAADI. The CDR3 covers 14 residues. The CDR3 loop is CASKGQGTFYGYTF.

The rearrangement joins TRBV6-5 to TRBJ2-7; without DNA, the TCRdb call of TRBD2 cannot be checked. This CDR3 is 14 amino acids long. Per germline, CDR1 MNHEY and CDR2 SVGAGI. The CDR3 sequence: CASSSLAGGAEQYF.

The chain has TRBV6-1 and TRBJ1-5; TCRdb indicates TRBD1, and absent DNA this call remains unverified. The germline CDR1 and CDR2 sequences are MNHNS and SASEGT. CDR3 length equals 15 residues. The CDR3 loop is CASRNGQGGNQPQHF.

The chain couples TRBV29-1 to TRBJ2-5; TCRdb proposes TRBD1, but this gene call is untestable without DNA. Germline V gene lookup returns CDR1 SQVTM and CDR2 ANQGSEA. The CDR3 is 16 amino acids. The CDR3: CSVEDEGQGGQETQYF. The full variable domain, in which reference TRBV29-1 and TRBJ2-5 provide the parts outside the CDR3, is SAVISQKPSRDICQRGTSLTIQCQVDSQVTMMFWYRQQPGQSLTLIATANQGSEATYESGFVIDKFPISRPNLTFSTLTVSNMSPEDSSIYLCSVEDEGQGGQETQYFGPGTRLLVL.

This chain uses TRBV2 with TRBJ2-1; TCRdb names TRBD2, which stays unverified in the absence of DNA. The CDR3 consists of 19 residues. Germline CDR1 and CDR2: SNHLY and FYNNEI. Here the CDR3 reads CASSLLGTSGSPSYNEQFF.

V is TRBV12-3 or TRBV12-4 and J is TRBJ2-5; the D call from TCRdb, TRBD1, cannot be confirmed without DNA. The CDR3 is made up of 12 amino acids. The CDR3 reads CASSLGRPPQYF.